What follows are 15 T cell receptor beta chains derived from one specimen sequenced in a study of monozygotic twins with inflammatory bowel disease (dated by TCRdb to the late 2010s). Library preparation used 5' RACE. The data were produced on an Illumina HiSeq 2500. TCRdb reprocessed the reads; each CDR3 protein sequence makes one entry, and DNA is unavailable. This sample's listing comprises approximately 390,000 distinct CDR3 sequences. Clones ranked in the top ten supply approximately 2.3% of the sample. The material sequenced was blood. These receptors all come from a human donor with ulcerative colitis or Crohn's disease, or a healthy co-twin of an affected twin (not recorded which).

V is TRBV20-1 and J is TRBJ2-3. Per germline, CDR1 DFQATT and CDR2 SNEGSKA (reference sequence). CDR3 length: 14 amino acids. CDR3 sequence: CSARDGVAFDTQYF.

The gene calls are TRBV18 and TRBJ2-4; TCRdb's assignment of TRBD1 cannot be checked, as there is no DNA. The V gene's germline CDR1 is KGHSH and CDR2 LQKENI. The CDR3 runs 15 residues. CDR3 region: CASSPLPGDGNIQYF.

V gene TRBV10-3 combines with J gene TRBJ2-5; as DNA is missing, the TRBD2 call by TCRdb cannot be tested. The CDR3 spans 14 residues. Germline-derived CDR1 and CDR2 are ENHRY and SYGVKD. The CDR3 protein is CAIIRGDSPETQYF.

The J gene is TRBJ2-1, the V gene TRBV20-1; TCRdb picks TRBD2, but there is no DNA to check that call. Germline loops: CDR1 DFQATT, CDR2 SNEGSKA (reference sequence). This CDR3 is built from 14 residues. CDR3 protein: CSAKAGGDYNEQFF.

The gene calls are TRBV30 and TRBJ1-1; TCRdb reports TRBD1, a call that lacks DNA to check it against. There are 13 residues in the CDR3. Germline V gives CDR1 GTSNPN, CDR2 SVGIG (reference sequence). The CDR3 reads CAWTKGQNTEAFF.

CDR3: CASSTDRVVDTQYF. The V and J genes are TRBV7-8 and TRBJ2-3; TCRdb returns TRBD1, unconfirmable since there is no DNA. Germline-derived CDR1 and CDR2 are SGHVS and FQNEAQ. CDR3 size: 14 residues.

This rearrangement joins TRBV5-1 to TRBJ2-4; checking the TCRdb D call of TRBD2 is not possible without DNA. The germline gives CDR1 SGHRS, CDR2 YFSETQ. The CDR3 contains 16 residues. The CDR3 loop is CASSLGGNLAKNIQYF.

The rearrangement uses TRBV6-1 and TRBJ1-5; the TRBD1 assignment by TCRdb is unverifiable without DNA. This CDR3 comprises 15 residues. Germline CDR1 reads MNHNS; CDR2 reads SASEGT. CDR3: CASSPLTGGGQPQHF.

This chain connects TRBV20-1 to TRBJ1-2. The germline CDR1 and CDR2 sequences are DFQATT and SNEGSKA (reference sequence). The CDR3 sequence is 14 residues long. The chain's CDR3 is CSVPESPGRGGYTF.

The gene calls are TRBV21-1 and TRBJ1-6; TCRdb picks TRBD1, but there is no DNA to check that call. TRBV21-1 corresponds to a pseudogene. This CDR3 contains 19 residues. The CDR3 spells CASQDDRNHDSSYNSPLHF.

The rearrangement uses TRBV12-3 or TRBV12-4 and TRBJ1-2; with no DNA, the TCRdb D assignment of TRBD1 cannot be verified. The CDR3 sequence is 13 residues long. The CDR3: CASNSDRAYGYTF.

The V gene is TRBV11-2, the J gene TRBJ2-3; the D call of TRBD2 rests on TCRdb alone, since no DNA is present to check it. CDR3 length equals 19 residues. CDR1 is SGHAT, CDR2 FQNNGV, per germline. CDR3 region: CASSSTRLAGGSSTDTQYF. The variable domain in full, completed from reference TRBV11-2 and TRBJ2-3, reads EAGVAQSPRYKIIEKRQSVAFWCNPISGHATLYWYQQILGQGPKLLIQFQNNGVVDDSQLPKDRFSAERLKGVDSTLKIQPAKLEDSAVYLCASSSTRLAGGSSTDTQYFGPGTRLTVL.

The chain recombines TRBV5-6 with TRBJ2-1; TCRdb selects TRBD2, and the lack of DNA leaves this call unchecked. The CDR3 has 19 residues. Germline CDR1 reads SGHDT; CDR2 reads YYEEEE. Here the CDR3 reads CASSPLGLANPGVYNEQFF. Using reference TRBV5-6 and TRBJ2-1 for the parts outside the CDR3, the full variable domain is DAGVTQSPTHLIKTRGQQVTLRCSPKSGHDTVSWYQQALGQGPQFIFQYYEEEERQRGNFPDRFSGHQFPNYSSELNVNALLLGDSALYLCASSPLGLANPGVYNEQFFGPGTRLTVL.

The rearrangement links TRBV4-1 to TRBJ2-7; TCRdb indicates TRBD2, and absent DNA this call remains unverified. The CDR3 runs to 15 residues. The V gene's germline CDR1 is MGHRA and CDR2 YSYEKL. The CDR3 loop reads CASSLRGGEAYEQYF.

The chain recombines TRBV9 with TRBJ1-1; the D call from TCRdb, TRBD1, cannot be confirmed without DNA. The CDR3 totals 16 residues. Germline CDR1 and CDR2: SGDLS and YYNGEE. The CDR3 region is CASSVGSLGGYTEAFF.